The next 16 T cell receptor beta chains were all read from a single sample in a study of blood T cell repertoires in COVID-19. Sequenced by immunoSEQ multiplex PCR; TCRdb stores in-frame clones only, minus some. The sample lists about 25,000 clones, 81% seen once, with about 53% in the top ten. Sequencing was done on a sample of peripheral blood. These receptors were collected from a man aged 50 or older with active or convalescent COVID-19.

The CDR3 coding sequence is TGTGCCAGCAGTTTGGTCCGGGGCGAGCAGTACTTC. As protein: CASSLVRGEQYF. The gene calls are TRBV12-3 or TRBV12-4 and TRBJ2-7; TRBD2 might be the D (5 bases). The CDR3 has 12 amino acids. Trimming removed 3 bases from V and 6 bases from J, with 9 bases in between.

The chain combines TRBV7-6 with TRBJ1-6; 7 bases are a match to TRBD1. The V gene end was trimmed by 4 bases and the J gene end by 0 bases; junction bases not matched to a gene: 9. The length of the CDR3 is 18 residues. Germline CDR1 and CDR2: SGHVS and FNYEAQ. The CDR3 is CASSSGQPLSSYNSPLHF. The CDR3 bases are TGTGCCAGCAGCTCGGGACAGCCCCTAAGCTCCTATAATTCACCCCTCCACTTT. The variable domain in full, completed from reference TRBV7-6 and TRBJ1-6, reads GAGVSQSPRYKVTKRGQDVALRCDPISGHVSLYWYRQALGQGPEFLTYFNYEAQQDKSGLPNDRFSAERPEGSISTLTIQRTEQRDSAMYRCASSSGQPLSSYNSPLHFGNGTRLTVT.

The chain couples TRBV5-1 to TRBJ2-5; the D gene is possibly TRBD2 (6 bases). V was shortened by 4 bases and J by 4 bases, with 20 bases between the two germline ends. This CDR3 comprises 16 residues. Germline lookup yields CDR1 SGHRS and CDR2 YFSETQ. In nucleotides, the CDR3 is TGCGCCAGCAGCCCCCGCACGGGGGTCGTAGGAGAGACCCAGTACTTC. Translation: CASSPRTGVVGETQYF. Supplemented by reference TRBV5-1 and TRBJ2-5, the full variable domain reads KAGVTQTPRYLIKTRGQQVTLSCSPISGHRSVSWYQQTPGQGLQFLFEYFSETQRNKGNFPGRFSGRQFSNSRSEMNVSTLELGDSALYLCASSPRTGVVGETQYFGPGTRLLVL.

The chain couples TRBV12-3 or TRBV12-4 to TRBJ1-1, with D possibly being TRBD1 (5 bases). V dropped 5 bases and J dropped 8 bases, with 12 bases sitting between them. CDR3 length: 12 residues. The chain's CDR3 is CASSPHGGEAFF. The CDR3 DNA follows: TGTGCCAGCAGTCCCCATGGGGGGGAAGCTTTCTTT.

The V gene is TRBV18, the J gene TRBJ1-1; 9 bases line up with TRBD1. Germline V gene data show CDR1 as KGHSH and CDR2 as LQKENI. Trimming removed 6 bases from V and 1 base from J; junction bases left unmatched: 9. The CDR3 runs 16 residues. CDR3 coding DNA: TGTGCCAGCTCGGACCGGGACAGGGAGCCGAACACTGAAGCTTTCTTT. Translation: CASSDRDREPNTEAFF.

This rearrangement joins TRBV9 to TRBJ1-4, with 9 bases that match TRBD1. The V gene's germline CDR1 is SGDLS and CDR2 YYNGEE. The length of the CDR3 is 15 residues. V gave up 3 bases and J gave up 7 bases; unmatched junction bases: 7. In DNA, the CDR3 is TGTGCCAGCAGCGAAACAGGGGGCGAAGGTGAAAAACTGTTTTTT. Its translation is CASSETGGEGEKLFF. Drawing the rest from reference TRBV9 and TRBJ1-4, the complete variable domain is DSGVTQTPKHLITATGQRVTLRCSPRSGDLSVYWYQQSLDQGLQFLIQYYNGEERAKGNILERFSAQQFPDLHSELNLSSLELGDSALYFCASSETGGEGEKLFFGSGTQLSVL.

The chain couples TRBV6-1 to TRBJ1-5; 9 nucleotides line up with TRBD1. V shed 0 bases, J shed 6 bases, and the junction held 3 bases outside the gene matches. This CDR3 comprises 15 residues. Germline values: CDR1 MNHNS, CDR2 SASEGT. CDR3 in DNA: TGTGCCAGCAGTGAAGCGACAGGGGGAGGTCAGCCCCAGCATTTT. Residues: CASSEATGGGQPQHF.

The gene calls are TRBV11-3 and TRBJ1-1; D uncertain. The CDR3 is made up of 12 amino acids. Germline V gives CDR1 SGHNT, CDR2 YENEEA. Trimming removed 3 bases at V and 0 bases at J, with 2 bases between. CDR3 protein: CASSFVNTEAFF. DNA of the CDR3: TGTGCCAGCAGCTTCGTGAACACTGAAGCTTTCTTT.

V and J are TRBV30 and TRBJ1-1; no definite D call. V dropped 2 bases and J dropped 5 bases, with 15 bases sitting between them. Germline lookup yields CDR1 GTSNPN and CDR2 SVGIG (reference sequence). The CDR3 contains 14 residues. CDR3 DNA: TGTGCCTGGAGTCAATTCACGGTAGAGACTGAAGCTTTCTTT. Residues: CAWSQFTVETEAFF.

This rearrangement joins TRBV7-9 to TRBJ2-7, with 7 bases aligning to TRBD1. Unmatched junction bases numbered 8, after V lost 6 bases and J lost 0 bases. Per germline, CDR1 SEHNR and CDR2 FQNEAQ (reference sequence). CDR3 size: 15 residues. CDR3 DNA sequence: TGTGCCAGCAGTTCGAACCGGGACAGCTCCTACGAGCAGTACTTC. This codes for CASSSNRDSSYEQYF.

The chain links TRBV30 to TRBJ1-1; D perhaps matches TRBD1 (5 bases). V gave up 4 bases and J gave up 0 bases, with 12 bases separating them. Germline V gene data show CDR1 as GTSNPN and CDR2 as SVGIG (reference sequence). This CDR3 is built from 14 residues. In DNA, the CDR3 is TGTGCCTGGAATCGCGGGGGTCTGAACACTGAAGCTTTCTTT. Residues: CAWNRGGLNTEAFF.

This chain uses TRBV7-6 with TRBJ2-5; the D is unclear. The germline CDR1 and CDR2 sequences are SGHVS and FNYEAQ. The CDR3 extends over 15 amino acids. V lost 3 bases and J lost 2, with 13 bases in between. CDR3 sequence (DNA): TGTGCCAGCAGCTTGGAGTTGGCAGTTCAAGAGACCCAGTACTTC. This encodes CASSLELAVQETQYF.

The chain couples TRBV4-1 to TRBJ1-3; 8 bases fit TRBD1. V gave up 2 bases and J gave up 0 bases; unmatched junction bases: 6. CDR3 length: 17 residues. Germline V gene lookup returns CDR1 MGHRA and CDR2 YSYEKL. The CDR3 here is CASSQPGTGLSGNTIYF. In nucleotides, the CDR3 is TGCGCCAGCAGCCAACCCGGGACAGGCCTCTCTGGAAACACCATATATTTT.

This clone was seen a single time. The rearrangement joins TRBV10-3 to TRBJ2-7; D is perhaps TRBD2 (6 bases). CDR3 length: 13 amino acids. Per the germline V gene, CDR1 is ENHRY and CDR2 is SYGVKD. V was trimmed by 6 bases and J by 0 bases, leaving 9 bases between them. The CDR3 sequence is CAISRLDSYEQYF. CDR3 coding DNA: TGTGCCATCAGCAGACTAGACTCCTACGAGCAGTACTTC.

V and J are TRBV11-3 and TRBJ2-3, with D tentatively TRBD2 (5 bases). CDR1 and CDR2 from the germline V gene are SGHNT and YENEEA. This CDR3 comprises 15 residues. Trimming removed 1 base from V and 0 bases from J, with 8 bases in between. CDR3: CASSLGGSSTDTQYF. The CDR3 DNA reads as TGTGCCAGCAGCTTAGGCGGGTCTAGCACAGATACGCAGTATTTT. Drawing the rest from reference TRBV11-3 and TRBJ2-3, the complete variable domain is EAGVVQSPRYKIIEKKQPVAFWCNPISGHNTLYWYLQNLGQGPELLIRYENEEAVDDSQLPKDRFSAERLKGVDSTLKIQPAELGDSAVYLCASSLGGSSTDTQYFGPGTRLTVL.

This chain joins TRBV9 and TRBJ2-3; D is uncertain. The CDR3 extends over 15 amino acids. Per the germline V gene, CDR1 is SGDLS and CDR2 is YYNGEE. The V end was cut by 3 bases, the J end by 4 bases, with 15 bases between. CDR3 in amino acids: CASSEVASPSDTQYF. The CDR3 DNA is TGTGCCAGCAGCGAAGTAGCCAGCCCTTCAGATACGCAGTATTTT.